The source of this T cell receptor (beta chain) is a study of OX40 agonist ivuxolimab in advanced cancers. In regard to this clone: Its specificity is unknown.

Study-wide results and caveats: Mean expanded clone counts were higher in CD8+ than CD4+ T cells.

CDR1 is GTSNPN, CDR2 SVGIG, per germline (reference sequence). V was shortened by 5 bases and J by 3 bases, with 14 bases between the two germline ends. This CDR3 has 13 residues. Produced via immunoSEQ multiplex PCR; TCRdb's table is partial and in-frame only. In the table there are 40,000 to 55,000 clones, 89% of which are singletons. The TCR was taken from an adult with an advanced solid tumor such as melanoma, head and neck, liver or kidney cancer. This chain joins TRBV30 and TRBJ2-7, with a possible D match to TRBD2 (7 bases). The source material was CD4+ or CD8+ T cells sorted from blood, sampled in a trial of the OX40 agonist ivuxolimab. CDR3 sequence: CAWGFGGLYEQYF. The CDR3 coding sequence is TGTGCCTGGGGTTTCGGGGGGCTCTACGAGCAGTACTTC.